This TCR beta chain emerged from a study of technical replicates of blood from four donors. The CDR3 covers 14 residues. Trimming stripped 1 base from V and 4 bases from J, with 9 bases between. Per the germline V gene, CDR1 is MGHRA and CDR2 is YSYEKL. Here immunoSEQ multiplex PCR was the method, and the copy in TCRdb shows in-frame clones only, minus some. Among about 82,000 clones listed, around 94% were seen once. This chain uses TRBV4-1 with TRBJ2-3; possible D gene TRBD2, 6 bases. Sequenced material: T cells isolated from PBMCs. The source of this sequence is a human donor in good health. DNA of the CDR3: TGCGCCAGCAGCCAAGTCGGGAGAGCAGATACGCAGTATTTT. The encoded protein is CASSQVGRADTQYF.